What follows are 19 T cell receptor beta chains derived from one specimen sequenced in a study of blood T cell repertoires in COVID-19 (dated by TCRdb to 2020 to 2021). The method behind the library was the immunoSEQ multiplex PCR assay. TCRdb mirrors the immuneACCESS table, restricted to in-frame sequences. Some clones are absent from its copies; in checked studies, under half trace to an unresolved V gene, and the reason for the others is unknown. This sample comprises 200,000 to 250,000 clones, more than 70% of them detected only once. Roughly 2% of the sample lies in the top ten. The specimen was PBMCs or T cells enriched from blood (not recorded which). The receptors stem from a woman between 50 and 59 years old who had recovered from COVID-19.

The V and J genes are TRBV4-3 and TRBJ1-2; D may be TRBD1 (6 bases). With 0 bases removed from V and 4 bases from J, the gap between germline ends came to 9 bases. CDR3 size: 14 residues. Germline CDR1 LGHNA, CDR2 YSLEER. For the CDR3, the DNA is TGCGCCAGCAGCCAAGATGGGGGGGCCTATGGCTACACCTTC. Translation: CASSQDGGAYGYTF.

In DNA form, the CDR3 reads TGCGCCAGCAGCCATAAGGCCGGAGCGGAGCGCACAGATACGCAGTATTTT. Protein: CASSHKAGAERTDTQYF. The chain uses TRBV4-3 and TRBJ2-3, with D maybe TRBD2 (5 bases). V lost 3 bases, J lost 1 base, and 17 bases lay in between. The germline V gene has CDR1 LGHNA and CDR2 YSLEER. This CDR3 comprises 17 residues.

V gene TRBV30 combines with J gene TRBJ1-6; TRBD1 is a possible D gene (6 bases). Looked up from germline, CDR1 is GTSNPN and CDR2 is SVGIG (reference sequence). V dropped 2 bases and J dropped 7 bases, with 9 bases sitting between them. This CDR3 has 13 residues. The CDR3 loop reads CAWSRGINSPLHF. The CDR3, as DNA: TGTGCCTGGAGTAGGGGGATCAATTCACCCCTCCACTTT.

The genes are TRBV5-3 and TRBJ1-1; D possibly corresponds to TRBD1 (5 bases). TRBV5-3 is treated as an ORF (open reading frame) with a function not yet certain. The germline V and J ends were trimmed by 5 bases and 8 bases, with 13 bases remaining between them. CDR3 length: 12 residues. CDR3 bases: TGTGCCAGAAGACCCGGGACTACCGAAGCTTTCTTT. It codes for CARRPGTTEAFF.

This clone showed up just once. The chain combines TRBV5-5 with TRBJ2-5; unclear D gene. Germline V CDR1 and CDR2: SGHKS, YYEKEE (reference sequence). The ends were cut back, 4 bases at V and 5 bases at J, with 12 bases in the middle. CDR3 size: 13 residues. The CDR3 region is CASSREISETQYF. The CDR3 region has the DNA TGTGCCAGCAGCCGCGAGATTTCCGAGACCCAGTACTTC.

The sample holds one count of this clone. The CDR3 sequence: CASSLGSYRGFNEKLFF. DNA for the CDR3: TGTGCCAGCAGTTTAGGCAGCTACAGGGGATTTAATGAAAAACTGTTTTTT. The chain recombines TRBV27 with TRBJ1-4; 7 bases align to TRBD1. V trimming: 2 bases; J trimming: 4 bases; junction bases outside the gene matches: 10. CDR1 MNHEY and CDR2 SMNVEV come from the germline V gene (reference sequence). There are 17 residues in the CDR3. The full variable domain, its missing parts supplied by reference TRBV27 and TRBJ1-4, is EAQVTQNPRYLITVTGKKLTVTCSQNMNHEYMSWYRQDPGLGLRQIYYSMNVEVTDKGDVPEGYKVSRKEKRNFPLILESPSPNQTSLYFCASSLGSYRGFNEKLFFGSGTQLSVL.

In this sample, this clone turned up a few times. The chain has TRBV6-2 or TRBV6-3 and TRBJ2-7, with D possibly TRBD1 on 5 matching bases. V lost 5 bases and J 3 bases, leaving 8 bases between the germline ends. The CDR3 covers 12 residues. Germline V lookup: CDR1 MNHEY, CDR2 SVGEGT. The CDR3 bases are TGTGCCAGCAGTCAGGACAACTACGAGCAGTACTTC. Protein: CASSQDNYEQYF.

The chain joins TRBV9 to TRBJ2-1; 8 bases match TRBD2. The CDR3 covers 16 residues. CDR1 and CDR2 from the germline V gene are SGDLS and YYNGEE. Germline trimming cut 3 bases from V and 6 bases from J; bases unmatched to any gene: 11. CDR3 sequence (DNA): TGTGCCAGCAGCGAGAGAGCGGGAGCGGGGGTCAATGAGCAGTTCTTC. Its protein is CASSERAGAGVNEQFF.

The chain links TRBV19 to TRBJ2-3, with 10 nucleotides matching TRBD2. Germline CDR1 reads LNHDA; CDR2 reads SQIVND (reference sequence). The ends lost 7 bases at V and 1 base at J; junction bases unmatched: 14. The length of the CDR3 is 18 residues. The CDR3 protein is CASNPGASGSLCTDTQYF. CDR3 coding DNA: TGTGCCAGTAACCCCGGGGCTAGCGGGAGCCTTTGCACAGATACGCAGTATTTT.

This chain joins TRBV4-1 and TRBJ2-5, with TRBD1 matching 9 bases. The CDR3 sequence is 16 residues long. CDR1 and CDR2 from the germline V gene are MGHRA and YSYEKL. Unmatched junction bases numbered 7, after V lost 0 bases and J lost 5 bases. The CDR3 region is CASSQDGTGRGETQYF. DNA of the CDR3: TGCGCCAGCAGCCAAGACGGGACAGGGAGGGGGGAGACCCAGTACTTC.

This clone was seen more than once but under ten times. The chain uses TRBV11-2 and TRBJ1-2, with TRBD1 identical over 8 bases. Germline values: CDR1 SGHAT, CDR2 FQNNGV. The CDR3 consists of 14 residues. V lost 3 bases, J lost 9 bases, and 9 bases stayed unmatched. The CDR3 DNA reads TGTGCCAGCAGCTTGGGACAGGCGGTGGCGAGCTACACCTTC. The encoded protein is CASSLGQAVASYTF.

This clone has only one observation. The rearrangement joins TRBV5-4 to TRBJ2-1; TRBD2 matches at 8 bases. J gave up 5 bases and V 4 bases, and 5 bases lay outside the gene matches. The CDR3 is 14 amino acids. The germline V gene encodes CDR1 SGHNT and CDR2 YYREEE (reference sequence). In DNA, the CDR3 is TGTGCCAGCAGCCAAGGGACTAGAGACAATGAGCAGTTCTTC. Translating it yields CASSQGTRDNEQFF.

The chain links TRBV7-8 to TRBJ1-1, with TRBD1 matching over 8 bases. Germline V gene data show CDR1 as SGHVS and CDR2 as FQNEAQ. This CDR3 comprises 17 residues. The ends lost 1 base at V and 1 base at J; junction bases unmatched: 8. Written as DNA, the CDR3 is TGTGCCAGCAGCTTAGAATTGGGGACAGGAGCGAACACTGAAGCTTTCTTT. Translating it yields CASSLELGTGANTEAFF. Supplemented by reference TRBV7-8 and TRBJ1-1, the full variable domain reads GAGVSQSPRYKVAKRGQDVALRCDPISGHVSLFWYQQALGQGPEFLTYFQNEAQLDKSGLPSDRFFAERPEGSVSTLKIQRTQQEDSAVYLCASSLELGTGANTEAFFGQGTRLTVV.

The sample holds a few counts of this clone. The chain links TRBV19 to TRBJ2-2; 9 positions agree with TRBD1. With V trimmed by 9 bases and J by 5 bases, 7 bases remained unmatched. This CDR3 region has 14 residues. Germline values: CDR1 LNHDA, CDR2 SQIVND (reference sequence). The CDR3 sequence is CASNTGGGTGELFF. The DNA of the CDR3 is TGTGCCAGCAATACAGGGGGCGGGACCGGGGAGCTGTTTTTT.

This chain joins TRBV19 and TRBJ1-4, with D tentatively TRBD1 (5 bases). The V gene lost 3 bases and the J gene lost 7 bases, with 15 bases spanning the gap. CDR1 and CDR2 from the germline V gene are LNHDA and SQIVND (reference sequence). This CDR3 region has 15 residues. The CDR3 sequence: CASSIPGRLFEKLFF. The CDR3 DNA reads as TGTGCCAGTAGTATTCCAGGGAGGCTTTTTGAAAAACTGTTTTTT.

The rearrangement uses TRBV30 and TRBJ2-3, with 8 bases that match TRBD2. CDR1 is GTSNPN, CDR2 SVGIG, per germline (reference sequence). Trimming took 7 bases from V and 6 from J; bases not matched to a gene: 9. The CDR3 has 13 residues. For the CDR3, the DNA is TGTGCCTCCCCGGGGGGGGTTGGGGATACGCAGTATTTT. It encodes CASPGGVGDTQYF.

The J gene is TRBJ2-5, the V gene TRBV28, with 8 bases fitting TRBD1. This CDR3 is 16 amino acids long. The germline gives CDR1 MDHEN, CDR2 SYDVKM. V shed 5 bases and J 9 bases; nucleotides not matched to a gene: 17. The CDR3 bases are TGTGCCAGCAGTAAAAACAGGGGGTCCAACGGGGAGGCCCAGTACTTC. Its translation is CASSKNRGSNGEAQYF.

The chain links TRBV7-2 to TRBJ1-5; 11 bases agree with TRBD1. The germline V gene encodes CDR1 SGHTA and CDR2 FQGNSA. The CDR3 consists of 15 residues. Losses at the gene ends were 5 bases for V and 6 bases for J; bases not matched to a gene: 6. CDR3 in amino acids: CASSTDRGLGQPQHF. CDR3 DNA sequence: TGTGCCAGCAGCACGGACAGGGGGCTAGGTCAGCCCCAGCATTTT.

The chain couples TRBV7-9 to TRBJ2-7; D unclear. The CDR3 loop spans 13 amino acids. Germline CDR1 and CDR2: SEHNR and FQNEAQ (reference sequence). The V end was cut by 5 bases, the J end by 0 bases, with 8 bases between. CDR3 sequence: CASSRPSSYEQYF. DNA of the CDR3: TGTGCCAGCAGCCGCCCGAGCTCCTACGAGCAGTACTTC.